The 20 T cell receptor beta chains listed next were all sequenced from one sample in a study of blood T cell repertoires in COVID-19. Measured with immunoSEQ multiplex PCR; TCRdb has only the in-frame clones, and not every one. Here the sample spans 150,000 to 200,000 clones, approximately 82% being singletons. Sequencing was performed on peripheral blood. All receptors derive from a woman aged 40-49 years with COVID-19, enrolled during active disease.

A note on this clone: Since a much larger clone is just one base distant, this may be a read error. This chain uses TRBV2 with TRBJ1-2; D is unclear. V dropped 2 bases and J dropped 2 bases, with 3 bases sitting between them. The CDR3 has 12 amino acids. CDR1 is SNHLY, CDR2 FYNNEI, per germline. The CDR3 loop reads CASSEQNYGYTF. DNA of the CDR3: TGTGCCAGCAGTGAACAGAACTATGGCTACACCTTC.

J is TRBJ2-1 and V is TRBV7-6; D unclear. CDR3 length equals 15 residues. The V end was cut by 1 base, the J end by 0 bases, with 7 bases between. Germline V gene lookup returns CDR1 SGHVS and CDR2 FNYEAQ. The CDR3 DNA reads as TGTGCCAGCAGCTTAGACCCTAACTCCTACAATGAGCAGTTCTTC. It specifies CASSLDPNSYNEQFF.

The chain combines TRBV7-8 with TRBJ2-5; D is possibly TRBD2 (6 bases). The CDR3 totals 13 residues. CDR1 and CDR2 (germline): SGHVS, FQNEAQ. Trimming removed 2 bases at V and 8 bases at J, with 12 bases between. The CDR3: CASSLPRDSTQYF. The CDR3 DNA reads TGTGCCAGCAGCTTACCCCGGGACTCCACCCAGTACTTC. Complete variable domain (other parts from reference TRBV7-8 and TRBJ2-5): GAGVSQSPRYKVAKRGQDVALRCDPISGHVSLFWYQQALGQGPEFLTYFQNEAQLDKSGLPSDRFFAERPEGSVSTLKIQRTQQEDSAVYLCASSLPRDSTQYFGPGTRLLVL.

The V and J genes are TRBV2 and TRBJ2-2; TRBD1 is a possible D gene (5 bases). The CDR3 extends over 14 amino acids. The ends were cut back, 6 bases at V and 3 bases at J, with 11 bases in the middle. CDR1 and CDR2 (germline): SNHLY, FYNNEI. The DNA of the CDR3 is TGTGCCAGCAGCCGGCAAGGGGACACCGGGGAGCTGTTTTTT. Translating gives CASSRQGDTGELFF.

This clone was seen at least ten times. The genes are TRBV7-8 and TRBJ1-4; D gene unclear. Germline CDR1 SGHVS, CDR2 FQNEAQ. The CDR3 has 15 residues. Trimming left V 1 base short and J 7 bases short, with 13 bases between. CDR3 DNA sequence: TGTGCCAGCAGCTTAGATAAAGGGAGATTTGAAAAACTGTTTTTT. Translating it yields CASSLDKGRFEKLFF.

This clone occurred once. The chain is built from TRBV5-6 and TRBJ2-5, with TRBD1 as a possible D gene (5 bases). V was pared by 3 bases and J by 5 bases, with 11 bases between. The length of the CDR3 is 13 residues. In germline, CDR1 is SGHDT, CDR2 YYEEEE. Here the CDR3 DNA reads TGTGCCAGCAGCTCGCTAGGGGCGGAGACCCAGTACTTC. Protein: CASSSLGAETQYF.

The V gene is TRBV2, the J gene TRBJ2-2; 11 nucleotides match TRBD2. Germline loops: CDR1 SNHLY, CDR2 FYNNEI. The CDR3 consists of 14 residues. Germline trimming cut 6 bases from V and 6 bases from J; bases unmatched to any gene: 3. CDR3 protein: CASRLAGVAGELFF. The CDR3 DNA reads TGTGCCAGCAGACTAGCGGGAGTAGCCGGGGAGCTGTTTTTT.

This chain links TRBV15 with TRBJ2-7; no reliable D call. Germline lookup yields CDR1 LNHNV and CDR2 YYDKDF (reference sequence). This CDR3 is built from 15 residues. V was shortened by 0 bases and J by 4 bases, with 13 bases between the two germline ends. Written as DNA, the CDR3 is TGTGCCACCAGCAGAGATTCAGGAATCCTTTACGAGCAGTACTTC. It yields the protein CATSRDSGILYEQYF.

This clone appeared a few times. The chain couples TRBV5-4 to TRBJ2-1; 9 bases map to TRBD2. The CDR3 sequence is 13 residues long. V trimming: 5 bases; J trimming: 9 bases; junction bases outside the gene matches: 6. Germline V gene sequence: CDR1 SGHNT, CDR2 YYREEE (reference sequence). The CDR3 DNA reads TGTGCCAGCAGGCAGGGGACTAGCACTGAGCAGTTCTTC. Translation gives CASRQGTSTEQFF.

The rearrangement links TRBV5-8 to TRBJ1-5, with 9 nucleotides matching TRBD1. The CDR3 has 16 residues. Germline values: CDR1 SGHTS, CDR2 YDEGEE. The trim removed 0 bases at V and 3 bases at J, leaving 4 bases unmatched. CDR3 coding DNA: TGTGCCAGCAGCTTGGGACAGGGGGTTACCAATCAGCCCCAGCATTTT. It translates to CASSLGQGVTNQPQHF.

The chain recombines TRBV30 with TRBJ2-5, with TRBD1 identical over 11 bases. The CDR3 has 13 amino acids. Germline CDR1 reads GTSNPN; CDR2 reads SVGIG (reference sequence). Germline trimming cut 5 bases from V and 2 bases from J; bases unmatched to any gene: 1. Here the CDR3 DNA reads TGTGCCTGGGGGACAGGGGGGCAAGAGACCCAGTACTTC. Its protein is CAWGTGGQETQYF.

This rearrangement joins TRBV5-1 to TRBJ1-1; weak D call: TRBD1 (6 bases). V gave up 7 bases and J gave up 0 bases, with 13 bases separating them. The CDR3 runs 14 residues. Germline V lookup: CDR1 SGHRS, CDR2 YFSETQ. CDR3 protein: CASRESGVNTEAFF. DNA of the CDR3: TGCGCCAGCCGAGAATCAGGGGTGAACACTGAAGCTTTCTTT.

V gene TRBV11-2 combines with J gene TRBJ2-3; 10 bases fit TRBD2. The CDR3 spans 15 residues. CDR1 and CDR2 (germline): SGHAT, FQNNGV. The V and J ends lost 4 bases and 3 bases, in that order; junction bases with no gene match: 4. CDR3 sequence reads: CASSSRAGGTDTQYF. In DNA, the CDR3 is TGTGCCAGCAGCTCCAGAGCGGGGGGGACAGATACGCAGTATTTT.

The rearrangement uses TRBV27 and TRBJ2-7; TRBD2 matches 7 bases. CDR3 length equals 14 residues. Germline V gene data show CDR1 as MNHEY and CDR2 as SMNVEV (reference sequence). V was pared by 4 bases and J by 5 bases, with 8 bases of the junction left unmatched. The CDR3 nucleotides are TGTGCCAGCAGTTGGAGTCGGGAGGTCAACGAGCAGTACTTC. This sequence encodes CASSWSREVNEQYF.

This clone has more than one count but fewer than ten. The chain combines TRBV12-5 with TRBJ1-1; 8 bases align to TRBD1. V shed 1 base, J shed 4 bases, and the junction held 2 bases outside the gene matches. The CDR3 runs 14 residues. Looked up from germline, CDR1 is LGHNT and CDR2 is FRNRAP. CDR3 in DNA: TGTGCTAGTGGTTTGGCAACAGGGGGCACTGAAGCTTTCTTT. It translates to CASGLATGGTEAFF.

Written as DNA, the CDR3 is TGCGCCAGCAGTCAGGACATTTACTACGAGCAGTACTTC. Residues: CASSQDIYYEQYF. The chain is built from TRBV10-2 and TRBJ2-7; a possible D gene is TRBD1 (5 bases). Trimming stripped 5 bases from V and 3 bases from J, with 11 bases between. This CDR3 has 13 residues. Germline-derived CDR1 and CDR2 are WSHSY and SAAADI.

V is TRBV4-2 and J is TRBJ1-1, with 12 bases that match TRBD1. Per the germline V gene, CDR1 is LGHNA and CDR2 is YNFKEQ. The CDR3 has 17 residues. With V trimmed by 1 base and J by 4 bases, 7 bases remained unmatched. CDR3 in amino acids: CASSQVGTGGLATEAFF. The CDR3 coding sequence is TGTGCCAGCAGCCAAGTGGGGACAGGGGGCCTGGCCACTGAAGCTTTCTTT.

This chain joins TRBV18 and TRBJ1-4; possible D gene TRBD1, 6 bases. Germline V gene sequence: CDR1 KGHSH, CDR2 LQKENI. This CDR3 region has 17 residues. The ends were cut back, 3 bases at V and 2 bases at J, with 16 bases in the middle. For the CDR3, the DNA is TGTGCCAGCTCACCCGGACAGCCGCAACTGACTAATGAAAAACTGTTTTTT. Translation: CASSPGQPQLTNEKLFF.

This sequence joins TRBV18 and TRBJ2-3, with unresolved D. The germline V gene encodes CDR1 KGHSH and CDR2 LQKENI. The CDR3 is 15 residues long. Trimming shortened V by 2 bases and J by 4 bases, and 13 bases separated the two germline ends. The CDR3 DNA follows: TGTGCCAGCTCACCAGGCTCGCATGCTGCAGATACGCAGTATTTT. Translating it yields CASSPGSHAADTQYF.

The rearrangement joins TRBV6-5 to TRBJ1-2; D not certain. Germline V gene sequence: CDR1 MNHEY, CDR2 SVGAGI. With 6 bases removed from V and 5 bases from J, the gap between germline ends came to 7 bases. The CDR3 sequence is 11 residues long. The CDR3 DNA follows: TGTGCCAGCAGAAAGGAGTATGGCTACACCTTC. It yields the protein CASRKEYGYTF.